Detailed here is one TCR beta chain. Its antigen is as yet unknown. Sequencing used immunoSEQ multiplex PCR; TCRdb keeps in-frame clones, though not all of them. Among 10,000 to 13,000 clones, around 80% were seen once, and the ten largest hold about 14%. Germline CDR1 is SGHRS and CDR2 is YFSETQ. V lost 2 bases to trimming and J lost 0 bases, with 8 bases between them. There are 15 residues in the CDR3. This sample stems from a study of OX40 agonist ivuxolimab in advanced cancers. At the level of the study: Patients in dose escalation had liver, melanoma, kidney or head and neck cancers. In three patients, partial responses were observed, one with hepatocellular carcinoma and two with cutaneous melanoma. Findings of the study overall: Individuals who were partial responders at 0.1-3.0 mg/kg had clonal expansion that ranked among the lowest.

The sample here was CD4+ or CD8+ T cells sorted from blood, taken in a trial of the OX40 agonist ivuxolimab. The TCR originated in an adult with an advanced solid tumor such as melanoma, head and neck, liver or kidney cancer. This chain links TRBV5-1 with TRBJ2-2; no definite D call. The CDR3 loop reads CASSLIFPNTGELFF. CDR3 DNA sequence: TGCGCCAGCAGCTTAATCTTCCCGAACACCGGGGAGCTGTTTTTT. The entire variable domain, with the rest obtained from reference TRBV5-1 and TRBJ2-2, is as follows: KAGVTQTPRYLIKTRGQQVTLSCSPISGHRSVSWYQQTPGQGLQFLFEYFSETQRNKGNFPGRFSGRQFSNSRSEMNVSTLELGDSALYLCASSLIFPNTGELFFGEGSRLTVL.